The following is a T cell receptor beta chain sequence with its context. The antigen it recognizes is unknown. No clone much larger than this one lies a single base away; base qualities are absent. There are 14 amino acids in the CDR3, from cysteine to phenylalanine inclusive. Only the CDR3 portion is preserved as DNA: 42 bases, with reading frame beginning at the first base. The junction shows trimming of 2 bases on V and 4 bases on J, plus 9 bases between the germline ends. Sequences SGHNT (CDR1) and YYREEE (CDR2) are obtained from the germline V gene (reference sequence). The sample belongs to a study of TIL therapy for anti-PD-1-resistant metastatic lung cancer (dated by TCRdb to the early 2020s). Turning to the overall study: Tumors were collected before any PD-1/PD-L1 blockade, after which patients were given nivolumab, and patients who progressed were given lymphodepletion, an infusion of expanded TIL and IL-2. Enrolled patients had a median age of around 58 years (range roughly 35-85) and a median tumor PD-L1 proportion score of less than 7%. The cohort was composed predominantly of lung adenocarcinoma, with a few EGFR-mutant and two ALK-rearranged tumors included, and half of patients were identified as current or former smokers. Across the cohort, whole-exome sequencing showed a median non-synonymous tumor mutation burden of roughly 1.5 mutations per megabase. T cell receptor beta sequencing of tumor and peripheral blood served to follow clonotypes across the tumor, the expanded TIL product, and serial blood samples. Beyond this particular receptor, the publication reports: The study protocol defined all tumor marker inferences as exploratory. Clonotypes from the infused TIL partially replaced the baseline peripheral repertoire and then declined over months, and persistence showed no apparent association with response. Because the cohort was highly selected, with more treatment-naive, never-smoker and oncogene-addicted patients than is typical, generalizability is limited.

Using bias-controlled multiplex PCR with the immunoSEQ v3 hsTCRB kit, the TCR beta CDR3 regions were amplified from genomic DNA. TCR libraries were sequenced on an Illumina NextSeq 500 to approximately 1.8 million read pairs for survey level or roughly 5-6.5 million for deep level. The paper's data handling went like this. The immunoSEQ Analyzer software assigned V, D and J genes, filtered out non-productive sequences, and reported clonality. To compare repertoires between infused TIL and blood, productive Simpson clonality was used along with the Morisita overlap index of productive TRB rearrangements. Absolute clonotype counts in blood were estimated as lymphocyte count times CD3+ fraction times the clone's productive frequency. TCRdb provides this immuneACCESS table in a form limited to in-frame rearrangements. Some clones are lacking; in checked studies, under half of them reflect an unresolved V gene, and why the rest are absent is not known. V, J and clone size derive from that table, while D and trimming were established from the DNA sequence. Across this sample there are approximately 16,000 clones, with under 80% seen only once. The ten most abundant clones make up 35% to 45% of the sample.

What the time point label conveys for this sample: pre-treatment sample, taken before nivolumab and TIL therapy. Adults with stage 4 NSCLC were enrolled in a dual-center phase I trial from 2017 to early 2020. Samples came from a single-arm, open-label phase I trial of tumor-infiltrating lymphocyte therapy with nivolumab in advanced non-small cell lung cancer. Blood mononuclear cells from EDTA tubes were isolated by Ficoll gradient, snap-frozen as pellets, and DNA was extracted with a Qiagen mini-prep kit. Specimen: blood, collected at baseline. Recombination linked TRBV5-4 to TRBJ2-2, with TRBD2 tentatively as D gene (6 bases match). The sequence derives from a person aged 25-85 years with non-small cell lung cancer. The CDR3 sequence is CASSFPGGTGELFF. The nucleotide sequence is TGTGCCAGCAGCTTCCCCGGGGGCACCGGGGAGCTGTTTTTT.